The 3 T cell receptor beta chains presented below share a single source sample, sequenced in a study of cytomegalovirus exposure and HLA in healthy donors (dated 2017 in TCRdb). Libraries were built with the immunoSEQ multiplex PCR assay. The multiplex PCR relied on a mix of 60 forward primers for TCR Vbeta segments and 13 reverse primers for TCR Jbeta segments. TCRdb took over this immuneACCESS table, retaining in-frame rearrangements with V and J assigned. Such tables are incomplete; in checked studies, under half of the missing clones stem from an unresolved V gene, and the remainder is unexplained. For this sample the table gives about 170,000 clones, of which around 80% were detected only once. The leading ten clones occupy approximately 2.2% of the sample. Sequenced material: PBMCs. The receptors were gathered from a male donor in good health and CMV-seronegative.

The count of this clone is one. The CDR3: CASSFSGSQDIQYF. The DNA for the CDR3 is TGCGCCAGCAGCTTCAGTGGCAGTCAGGACATTCAGTACTTC. The chain carries TRBV5-1 and TRBJ2-4, with D unclear. Trimming cost V 2 bases and J 8 bases, with 14 bases left between them. Per the germline V gene, CDR1 is SGHRS and CDR2 is YFSETQ. This CDR3 is 14 amino acids long.

V gene TRBV25-1 combines with J gene TRBJ1-1, with 7 bases identical to TRBD1. The CDR3 has 15 amino acids. The V and J ends lost 4 bases and 4 bases, in that order; junction bases with no gene match: 9. The germline CDR1 and CDR2 sequences are MGHDK and SYGVNS. The CDR3 here is CASSVDRVGSTEAFF. The CDR3 nucleotides are TGTGCCAGCAGTGTCGACAGGGTCGGGAGCACTGAAGCTTTCTTT. Combining the CDR3 with reference TRBV25-1 and TRBJ1-1 gives the whole variable domain EADIYQTPRYLVIGTGKKITLECSQTMGHDKMYWYQQDPGMELHLIHYSYGVNSTEKGDLSSESTVSRIRTEHFPLTLESARPSHTSQYLCASSVDRVGSTEAFFGQGTRLTVV.

This chain links TRBV9 with TRBJ1-2; TRBD1 matches at 7 bases. Germline trimming cut 0 bases from V and 4 bases from J; bases unmatched to any gene: 6. The CDR3 is 15 residues long. Looked up from germline, CDR1 is SGDLS and CDR2 is YYNGEE. The CDR3 DNA reads as TGTGCCAGCAGCGTAGGGGAAGGGGGCAGCTATGGCTACACCTTC. Translated, it gives CASSVGEGGSYGYTF.